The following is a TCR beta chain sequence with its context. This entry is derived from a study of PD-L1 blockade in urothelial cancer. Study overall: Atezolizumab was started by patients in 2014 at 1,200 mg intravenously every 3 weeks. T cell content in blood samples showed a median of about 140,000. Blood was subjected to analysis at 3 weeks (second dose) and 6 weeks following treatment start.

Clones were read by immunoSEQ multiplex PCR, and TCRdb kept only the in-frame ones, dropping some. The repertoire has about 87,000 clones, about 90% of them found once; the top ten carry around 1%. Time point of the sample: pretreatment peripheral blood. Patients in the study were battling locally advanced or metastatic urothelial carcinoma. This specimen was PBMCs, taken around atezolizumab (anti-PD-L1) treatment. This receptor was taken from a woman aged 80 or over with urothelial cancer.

DNA of the CDR3: TGTGCCAGCAGTTCGACAGGGGGTCGAGGATATGGCTACACCTTC. This codes for CASSSTGGRGYGYTF. This chain links TRBV28 with TRBJ1-2; TRBD1 matches 9 bases. Trimming took 4 bases from V and 5 from J; bases not matched to a gene: 8. CDR1 and CDR2 from the germline V gene are MDHEN and SYDVKM. The CDR3 is 15 residues long.